The subject of this entry is one T cell receptor (beta chain). What it binds is unknown. TCRdb keeps only in-frame clones here, not all; method: immunoSEQ multiplex PCR. The data hold about 67,000 clones, with 80% to 85% observed a single time. The sample belongs to a study of glioma-infiltrating T cells after dendritic cell vaccination. Study-level results: Higher pretreatment TIL content predicted longer progression-free time and survival.

Germline values: CDR1 LGHNA, CDR2 YNFKEQ. Trimming removed 1 base from V and 5 bases from J, with 12 bases in between. This CDR3 comprises 15 residues. The TCR originated in a human donor with glioblastoma. The V gene is TRBV4-2, the J gene TRBJ1-5; D call uncertain. The sample in question was blood, obtained before dendritic cell vaccination. This CDR3 is CASSQGGGGDQPQHF. DNA of the CDR3: TGTGCCAGCAGCCAAGGGGGAGGAGGAGATCAGCCCCAGCATTTT.